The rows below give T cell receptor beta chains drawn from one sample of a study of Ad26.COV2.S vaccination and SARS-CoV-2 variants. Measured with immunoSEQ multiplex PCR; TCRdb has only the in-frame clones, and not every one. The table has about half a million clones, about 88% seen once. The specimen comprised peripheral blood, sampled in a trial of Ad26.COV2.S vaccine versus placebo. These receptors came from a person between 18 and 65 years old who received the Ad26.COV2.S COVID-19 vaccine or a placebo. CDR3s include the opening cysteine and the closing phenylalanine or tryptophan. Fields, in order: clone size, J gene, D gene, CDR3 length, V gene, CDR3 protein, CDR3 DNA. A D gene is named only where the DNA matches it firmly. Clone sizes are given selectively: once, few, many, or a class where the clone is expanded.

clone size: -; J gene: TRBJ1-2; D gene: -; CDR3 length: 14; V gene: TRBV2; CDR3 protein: CASSRTWANYGYTF; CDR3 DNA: TGTGCCAGCAGCCGGACATGGGCTAACTATGGCTACACCTTC
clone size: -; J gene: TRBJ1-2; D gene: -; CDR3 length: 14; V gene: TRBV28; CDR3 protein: CASSLGRGRDGYTF; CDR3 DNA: TGTGCCAGCAGTTTGGGCAGGGGAAGGGACGGCTACACCTTC
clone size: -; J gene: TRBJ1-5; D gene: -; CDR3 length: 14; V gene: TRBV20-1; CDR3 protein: CSASRADQNQPQHF; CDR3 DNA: TGCAGTGCTAGTAGGGCAGACCAGAATCAGCCCCAGCATTTT
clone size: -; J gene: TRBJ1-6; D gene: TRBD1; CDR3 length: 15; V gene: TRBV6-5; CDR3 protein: CATQGGSSYNSPLHF; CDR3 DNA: TGTGCCACACAGGGGGGTAGCTCCTATAATTCACCCCTCCACTTT
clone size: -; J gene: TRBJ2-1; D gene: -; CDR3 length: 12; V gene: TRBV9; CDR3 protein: CASSPRVGEQFF; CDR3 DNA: TGTGCCAGCAGCCCCCGGGTTGGGGAGCAGTTCTTC
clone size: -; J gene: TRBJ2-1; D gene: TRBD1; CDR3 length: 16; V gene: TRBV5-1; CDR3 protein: CASSLPGTGVFDEQFF; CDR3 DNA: TGCGCCAGCAGCTTGCCCGGGACAGGGGTTTTCGATGAGCAGTTCTTC
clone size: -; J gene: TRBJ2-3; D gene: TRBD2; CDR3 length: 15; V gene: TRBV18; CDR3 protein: CASSHPGTSPDTQYF; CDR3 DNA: TGTGCCAGCTCCCATCCCGGGACTAGCCCTGATACGCAGTATTTT
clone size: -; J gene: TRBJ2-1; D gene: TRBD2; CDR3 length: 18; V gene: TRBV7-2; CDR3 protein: CASSLGGSLGRAYNEQFF; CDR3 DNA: TGTGCCAGCAGCTTAGGCGGTAGCCTTGGGAGGGCCTACAATGAGCAGTTCTTC
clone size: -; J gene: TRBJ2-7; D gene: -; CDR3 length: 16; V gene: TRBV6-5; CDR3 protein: CASSSTGLGTGYEQYF; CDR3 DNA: TGTGCCAGCAGTTCTACGGGGCTAGGGACGGGATACGAGCAGTACTTC
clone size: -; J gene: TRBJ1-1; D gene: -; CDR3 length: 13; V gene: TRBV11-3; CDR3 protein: CASSFRQSTEAFF; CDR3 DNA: TGTGCCAGCAGCTTTCGACAGAGCACTGAAGCTTTCTTT
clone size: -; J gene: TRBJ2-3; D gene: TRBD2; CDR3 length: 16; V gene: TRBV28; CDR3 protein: CASITSGRPPTDTQYF; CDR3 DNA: TGTGCCAGCATTACTAGCGGGAGGCCCCCCACAGATACGCAGTATTTT
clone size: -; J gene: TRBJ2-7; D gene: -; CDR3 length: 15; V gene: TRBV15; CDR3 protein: CATSRTGGLGYEQYF; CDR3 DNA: TGTGCCACCAGCAGGACTGGGGGACTGGGGTACGAGCAGTACTTC
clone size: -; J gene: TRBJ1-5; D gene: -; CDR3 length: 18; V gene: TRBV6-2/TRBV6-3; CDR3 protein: CASSYMIRTRGSNQPQHF; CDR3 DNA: TGTGCCAGCAGTTACATGATTCGGACCAGGGGCAGCAATCAGCCCCAGCATTTT
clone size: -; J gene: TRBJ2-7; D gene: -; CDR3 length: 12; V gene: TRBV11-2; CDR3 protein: CASSHQSGQAYF; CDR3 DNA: TGTGCCAGCAGCCACCAATCGGGTCAGGCGTACTTC
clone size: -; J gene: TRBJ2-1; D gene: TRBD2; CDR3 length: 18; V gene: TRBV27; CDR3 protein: CASSSTSGDQPLYNEQFF; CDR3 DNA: TGTGCCAGCAGCAGCACTAGCGGGGATCAACCCCTATACAATGAGCAGTTCTTC
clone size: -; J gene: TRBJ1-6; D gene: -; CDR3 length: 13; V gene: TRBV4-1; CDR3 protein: CASSQDYGSPLHF; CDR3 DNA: TGCGCCAGCAGCCAAGATTATGGCTCACCCCTCCACTTT
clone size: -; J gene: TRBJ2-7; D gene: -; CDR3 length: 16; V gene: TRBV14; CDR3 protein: CASSPKGVGQFYEQYF; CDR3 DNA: TGTGCCAGCAGCCCCAAAGGGGTAGGGCAATTCTACGAGCAGTACTTC
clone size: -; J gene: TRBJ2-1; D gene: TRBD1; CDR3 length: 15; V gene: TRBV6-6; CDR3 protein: CASSYSTGNEDEQFF; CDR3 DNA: TGTGCCAGCAGTTACTCGACAGGGAATGAGGATGAGCAGTTCTTC
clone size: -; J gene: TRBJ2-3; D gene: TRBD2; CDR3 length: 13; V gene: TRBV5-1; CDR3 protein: CASSLPGGDTQYF; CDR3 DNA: TGCGCCAGCAGCTTGCCCGGGGGGGATACGCAGTATTTT
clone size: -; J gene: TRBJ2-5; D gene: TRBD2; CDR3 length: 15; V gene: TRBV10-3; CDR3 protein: CAISELSSGQETQYF; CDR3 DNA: TGTGCCATCAGTGAGCTGTCTAGCGGACAAGAGACCCAGTACTTC
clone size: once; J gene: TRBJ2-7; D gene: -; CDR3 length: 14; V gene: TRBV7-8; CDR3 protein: CASSLGTSLYEQYF; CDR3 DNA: TGTGCCAGCAGCTTAGGGACATCACTCTACGAGCAGTACTTC
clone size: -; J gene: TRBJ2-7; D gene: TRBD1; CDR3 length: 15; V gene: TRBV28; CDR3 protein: CASSLWPGGRNEQYF; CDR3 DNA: TGTGCCAGCAGTTTATGGCCAGGGGGAAGGAACGAGCAGTACTTC
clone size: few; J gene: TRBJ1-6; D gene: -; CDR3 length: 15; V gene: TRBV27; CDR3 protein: CASRENPSYNSPLHF; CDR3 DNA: TGTGCCAGCAGGGAGAACCCCTCCTATAATTCACCCCTCCACTTT
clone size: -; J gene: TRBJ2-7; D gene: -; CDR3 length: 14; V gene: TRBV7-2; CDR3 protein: CASSQRGFSYEQYF; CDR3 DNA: TGTGCCAGCAGCCAGAGGGGGTTCTCCTACGAGCAGTACTTC
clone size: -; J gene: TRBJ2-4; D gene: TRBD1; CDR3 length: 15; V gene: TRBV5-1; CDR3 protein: CASSFPGETGAIQYF; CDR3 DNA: TGCGCCAGCAGCTTCCCAGGAGAAACAGGGGCCATTCAGTACTTC
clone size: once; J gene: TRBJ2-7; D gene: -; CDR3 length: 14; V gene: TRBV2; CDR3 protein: CASSADPTGPEQYF; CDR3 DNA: TGTGCCAGCAGTGCGGACCCAACAGGGCCCGAGCAGTACTTC
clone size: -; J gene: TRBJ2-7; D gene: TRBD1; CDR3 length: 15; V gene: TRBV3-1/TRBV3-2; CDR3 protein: CASSHSGTGGGEQYF; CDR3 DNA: TGTGCCAGCAGCCATTCCGGGACAGGGGGGGGCGAGCAGTACTTC
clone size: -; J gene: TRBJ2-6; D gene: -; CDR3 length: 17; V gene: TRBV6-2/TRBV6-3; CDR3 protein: CASSVGHTISGANVLTF; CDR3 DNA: TGTGCCAGCAGCGTTGGACATACAATCTCTGGGGCCAACGTCCTGACTTTC
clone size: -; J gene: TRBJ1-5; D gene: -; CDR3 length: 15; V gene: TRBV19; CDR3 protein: CASSISGFSNQPQHF; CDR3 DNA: TGTGCCAGTAGTATATCGGGATTCAGCAATCAGCCCCAGCATTTT
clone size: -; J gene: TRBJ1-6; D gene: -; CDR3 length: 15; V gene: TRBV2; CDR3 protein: CASSDQGVILSPLHF; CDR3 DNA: TGTGCCAGCAGTGACCAGGGAGTAATCTTATCACCCCTCCACTTT
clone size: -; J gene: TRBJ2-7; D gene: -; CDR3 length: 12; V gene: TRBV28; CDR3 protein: CASSLLMGEQYF; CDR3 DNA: TGTGCCAGCAGTTTACTCATGGGGGAGCAGTACTTC
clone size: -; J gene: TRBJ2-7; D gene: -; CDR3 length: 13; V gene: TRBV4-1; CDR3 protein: CASSQTGVYEQYF; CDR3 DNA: TGCGCCAGCAGCCAAACCGGGGTCTACGAGCAGTACTTC
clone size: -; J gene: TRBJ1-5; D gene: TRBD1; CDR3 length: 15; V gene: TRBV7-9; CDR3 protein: CASSSGTEPNQPQHF; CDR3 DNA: TGTGCCAGCAGCTCAGGGACAGAACCTAATCAGCCCCAGCATTTT